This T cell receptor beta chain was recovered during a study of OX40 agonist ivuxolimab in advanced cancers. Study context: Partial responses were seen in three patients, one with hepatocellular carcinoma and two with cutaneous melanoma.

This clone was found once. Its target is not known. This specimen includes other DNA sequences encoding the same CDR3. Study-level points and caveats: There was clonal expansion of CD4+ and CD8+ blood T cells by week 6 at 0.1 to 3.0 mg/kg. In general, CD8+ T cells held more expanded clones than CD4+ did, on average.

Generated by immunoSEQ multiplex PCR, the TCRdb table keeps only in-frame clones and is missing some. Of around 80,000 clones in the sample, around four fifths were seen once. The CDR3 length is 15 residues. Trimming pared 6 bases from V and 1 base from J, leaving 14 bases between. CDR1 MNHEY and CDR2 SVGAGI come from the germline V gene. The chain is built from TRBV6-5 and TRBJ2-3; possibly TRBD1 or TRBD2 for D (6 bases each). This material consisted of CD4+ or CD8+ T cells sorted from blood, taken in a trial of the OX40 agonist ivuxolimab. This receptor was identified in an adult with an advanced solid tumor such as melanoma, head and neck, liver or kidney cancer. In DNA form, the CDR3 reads TGTGCCAGCAGCCTTTCTGGGGGGCGCACAGATACGCAGTATTTT. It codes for CASSLSGGRTDTQYF.